Presented here are 14 T cell receptor beta chains from one specimen sequenced in a study of shared clonotypes between healthy human individuals. TCRdb's table, derived via immunoSEQ multiplex PCR, lists solely in-frame clones and lacks some. Of about 1 million clones listed, around 76% are singletons. Input material: memory CD4+ T cells sorted from blood. As for subset: CD45RA-negative fraction. The receptors derive from a man in his late teens or twenties in good health.

This chain joins TRBV18 and TRBJ1-4; D not certain. There are 15 residues in the CDR3. Germline V gene sequence: CDR1 KGHSH, CDR2 LQKENI. Trimming stripped 6 bases from V and 0 bases from J, with 11 bases between. As DNA, the CDR3 is TGTGCCAGCTCCCCGCCTATGGCAACTAATGAAAAACTGTTTTTT. Amino acid sequence: CASSPPMATNEKLFF.

This rearrangement joins TRBV19 to TRBJ2-7; 11 bases are shared with TRBD1. CDR3 size: 12 residues. CDR1 and CDR2 from the germline V gene are LNHDA and SQIVND (reference sequence). V was clipped by 11 bases and J by 4 bases; unmatched bases: 4. CDR3 sequence (DNA): TGTGCCTCCGGGACAGGGGGATACGAGCAGTACTTC. Residues: CASGTGGYEQYF.

The gene calls are TRBV5-1 and TRBJ2-5, with D maybe TRBD1 (6 bases). The J call may be wrong; the DNA end is better matched by TRBJ2-7. This CDR3 has 15 amino acids. Germline lookup yields CDR1 SGHRS and CDR2 YFSETQ. CDR3 protein: CASSLGTGKSYEQYF. The DNA for the CDR3 is TGCGCCAGCAGCTTGGGTACAGGGAAGTCCTACGAGCAGTACTTC.

The gene calls are TRBV5-1 and TRBJ2-1; possible D gene TRBD2, 6 bases. CDR1 and CDR2 (germline): SGHRS, YFSETQ. V lost 3 bases and J lost 5, with 12 bases in between. The CDR3 is 14 residues long. The CDR3 DNA reads as TGCGCCAGCAGCTCACTAGGAGGGGACAATGAGCAGTTCTTC. This codes for CASSSLGGDNEQFF.

Comments on this clone: One base away lies a much larger clone, so this may be a sequencing read error. The sample holds other DNA sequences that translate to the same CDR3. The genes are TRBV7-9 and TRBJ2-5; D unresolved. This CDR3 contains 12 residues. V was shortened by 2 bases and J by 4 bases, with 5 bases between the two germline ends. The germline gives CDR1 SEHNR, CDR2 FQNEAQ (reference sequence). The CDR3 spells CASSLSGETQYF. CDR3 DNA: TGTGCCAGCAGCTTATCTGGAGAGACCCAGTACTTC.

This clone was recorded a few times. This rearrangement joins TRBV5-5 to TRBJ1-3, with 11 bases lining up with TRBD1. The ends lost 4 bases at V and 4 bases at J; junction bases unmatched: 13. CDR1 and CDR2 (germline): SGHKS, YYEKEE (reference sequence). The CDR3 runs 18 residues. The CDR3 bases are TGTGCCAGCAGCCCATTCTACGGACAGGGGGCGAGCGGAAACACCATATATTTT. This gives the protein CASSPFYGQGASGNTIYF.

Comments on this clone: This likely traces to a read error, being one base from a far larger clone. This same CDR3 is encoded by further DNA sequences in the sample. The V gene is TRBV30, the J gene TRBJ2-2; 10 positions agree with TRBD2. V dropped 3 bases and J dropped 7; count of bases not matched to a gene: 11. The CDR3 runs 16 residues. Germline V CDR1 and CDR2: GTSNPN, SVGIG (reference sequence). The CDR3 DNA reads as TGTGCCTGGAGCGTTGCCCCTTGGACTAGCGGCGGGGAGCTGTTTTTT. Protein: CAWSVAPWTSGGELFF.

The rearrangement joins TRBV6-6 to TRBJ1-2, with TRBD1 matching over 8 bases. V shed 5 bases and J 4 bases; nucleotides not matched to a gene: 9. The CDR3 contains 15 residues. Germline-derived CDR1 and CDR2 are MNHNY and SVGAGI (reference sequence). CDR3 amino acids: CASSLTGGSLYGYTF. For the CDR3, the DNA is TGTGCCAGCAGTCTCACAGGGGGGTCCCTCTATGGCTACACCTTC.

The J gene is TRBJ2-1, the V gene TRBV30; the match to TRBD2 covers 9 bases. Germline assignment: CDR1 GTSNPN and CDR2 SVGIG (reference sequence). V trimming: 5 bases; J trimming: 0 bases; junction bases outside the gene matches: 2. This CDR3 has 14 amino acids. The CDR3 DNA reads TGTGCCTGGTCTAGCGGGGTCTCCTACAATGAGCAGTTCTTC. Its protein product is CAWSSGVSYNEQFF.

V and J are TRBV29-1 and TRBJ1-4; D ambiguous. The germline CDR1 and CDR2 sequences are SQVTM and ANQGSEA. This CDR3 is 15 amino acids long. Trimming cost V 4 bases and J 0 bases, with 12 bases left between them. Here the CDR3 reads CSVGVTYATNEKLFF. The CDR3 DNA follows: TGCAGCGTTGGAGTCACCTACGCAACTAATGAAAAACTGTTTTTT.

At least ten counts were recorded for this clone. The CDR3 is CASSRSFYGYTF. In DNA form, the CDR3 reads TGTGCCAGCAGCCGTTCCTTCTATGGCTACACCTTC. The chain joins TRBV5-4 to TRBJ1-2, with D uncertain. Trimming stripped 4 bases from V and 4 bases from J, with 8 bases between. Germline loops: CDR1 SGHNT, CDR2 YYREEE (reference sequence). The CDR3 is 12 residues long.

The V and J genes are TRBV10-3 and TRBJ2-6; D ambiguous. The CDR3 spans 18 residues. The germline CDR1 and CDR2 sequences are ENHRY and SYGVKD. V shed 6 bases and J shed 0 bases, with 18 bases lying between them. The CDR3 protein is CAISDPRGWSSGANVLTF. The CDR3, as DNA: TGTGCCATCAGCGACCCCCGAGGATGGAGCTCTGGGGCCAACGTCCTGACTTTC.

This clone was recorded only once. The chain recombines TRBV6-5 with TRBJ2-7; D is perhaps TRBD2 (6 bases). The CDR3 is 15 amino acids. Germline CDR1 and CDR2: MNHEY and SVGAGI. Trimming removed 4 bases from V and 0 bases from J, with 13 bases in between. Written as DNA, the CDR3 is TGTGCCAGCAGTTTTGGGGGACTCGGCTCCTACGAGCAGTACTTC. Protein product: CASSFGGLGSYEQYF.

The V gene is TRBV7-2, the J gene TRBJ2-1; D is possibly TRBD1 or TRBD2 (5 bases each). CDR3 size: 13 residues. V was cut by 4 bases and J by 10 bases, with 14 bases left in between. The germline V gene encodes CDR1 SGHTA and CDR2 FQGNSA. The CDR3: CASSSEGRGEQFF. The CDR3 DNA is TGTGCCAGCAGCTCCGAGGGTAGGGGCGAGCAGTTCTTC. Combining the CDR3 with reference TRBV7-2 and TRBJ2-1 gives the whole variable domain GAGVSQSPSNKVTEKGKDVELRCDPISGHTALYWYRQSLGQGLEFLIYFQGNSAPDKSGLPSDRFSAERTGGSVSTLTIQRTQQEDSAVYLCASSSEGRGEQFFGPGTRLTVL.